This T cell receptor beta chain was sequenced during a study of PD-1 blockade in mismatch repair-deficient tumors. The wider study: Patients had eleven to twelve mismatch repair-deficient cancer types and were previously treated and progressing.

Sequenced by immunoSEQ multiplex PCR; TCRdb stores in-frame clones only, minus some. The sample has around 68,000 clones, 70% to 85% seen once; the top ten hold about 5%. General study results and limits: After pembrolizumab, tumor-resident clones rose rapidly, then generally contracted before radiologic responses.

V was pared by 5 bases and J by 5 bases, with 19 bases between. Germline V gene lookup returns CDR1 MNHEY and CDR2 SMNVEV (reference sequence). CDR3 length: 16 residues. As regards this clone: What it binds is not known.

PCR or immunohistochemistry showed mismatch repair deficiency in every enrolled patient. TCR sequencing covered a few patients who responded to pembrolizumab. Sequencing was performed on peripheral blood, taken 2 weeks after starting pembrolizumab. The receptor comes from an adult with mismatch repair-deficient cancer. This chain connects TRBV27 to TRBJ2-1; D possibly corresponds to TRBD2 (6 bases). The CDR3 DNA follows: TGTGCCAGCAGTGCGTCCCTTTGGGACTCACACAATGAGCAGTTCTTC. Translation gives CASSASLWDSHNEQFF.